The TCR beta chain described here comes from a study of human versus mouse CDR3 diversity and MHC coevolution. Clones were sequenced by immunoSEQ multiplex PCR, and TCRdb holds only the in-frame ones, with some missing. The data contain 50,000 to 70,000 clones, about 93% of them singletons. Germline assignment: CDR1 MDHEN and CDR2 SYDVKM. The CDR3 sequence is 12 residues long. The V end was cut by 11 bases, the J end by 5 bases, with 13 bases between. The V and J genes are TRBV28 and TRBJ1-5; a weak D match, TRBD1 (5 bases). The TCR was taken from a person aged 60 to 70 in good health. Sequenced: naive CD4+ T cells from blood. Subset reported: CD45RO-negative CD62L-positive naive CD4 T cells. CDR3 amino acids: CAGGGGYQPQHF. The CDR3 coding sequence is TGTGCCGGTGGGGGGGGTTATCAGCCCCAGCATTTT.